This T cell receptor beta chain derives from a study of OX40 agonist ivuxolimab in advanced cancers. Background on the study: Dose-escalation patients had hepatocellular carcinoma, melanoma, renal cell or head and neck cancer.

As concerns this clone: Its antigen remains unidentified.

General observations from the study: Clonal expansion was seen in CD4+ and CD8+ blood T cells by week 6 at 0.1 to 3.0 mg/kg. Some of the nonresponding patients also showed low levels of normalized T-cell clonal expansion.

Only in-frame clones appear in the TCRdb table, and some are missing; sequencing was by immunoSEQ multiplex PCR. The profile shows some 19,000 clones, approximately 88% of them singletons. Losses at the gene ends were 4 bases for V and 9 bases for J; bases not matched to a gene: 4. Looked up from germline, CDR1 is MGHDK and CDR2 is SYGVNS. The CDR3 spans 13 residues. The sequences come from CD4+ or CD8+ T cells sorted from blood, collected in a trial of the OX40 agonist ivuxolimab. This sequence originates from an adult with an advanced solid tumor such as melanoma, head and neck, liver or kidney cancer. The gene calls are TRBV25-1 and TRBJ2-4; 9 nucleotides align to TRBD2. The CDR3 bases are TGTGCCAGCAGTGGAGCGGGAGGACTCATTCAGTACTTC. This codes for CASSGAGGLIQYF.